These 10 T cell receptor beta chains originate from one sample sequenced in a study of tumor and adjacent non-tumor tissue in lung cancer (dated by TCRdb to 2017 to 2018). RNA was extracted from bulk unsorted tissue and checked for quality with a NanoDrop ND-1000 and an Agilent 2100. Libraries were prepared through multiplex PCR. Reads for this sample came from an Illumina HiSeq 2500. Following protocols modified from ARM-PCR, the researchers constructed TCRbeta libraries through three rounds of nested PCR with primers (Table S4). The public reads were reanalyzed by TCRdb: fastp trimming at Q25, MiXCR alignment, in-frame beta chains only. Rows are combined by CDR3 protein, so each entry shows the most common genes and DNA. Here the sample has about 85,000 distinct CDR3 sequences; roughly two thirds occur a single time. The ten largest clonotypes hold approximately 15% of the sample. Sequencing used lung tumor tissue. All receptors derive from a man aged 70-80 years with non-small cell lung cancer.

Remarks on this clonotype: Being one base from a much bigger clone, this may be a read error. V and J are TRBV6-2 or TRBV6-3 and TRBJ1-1; 9 bases agree with TRBD1. This CDR3 is 15 amino acids long. The germline CDR1 and CDR2 sequences are MNHEY and SVGEGT. In nucleotides, the CDR3 is TGTGTCAGCAGTTCTAGGGGACAGGGGAACACTGAAGCTTTCTTT. This encodes CVSSSRGQGNTEAFF.

The gene calls are TRBV5-1 and TRBJ2-1; no definite D call. Per the germline V gene, CDR1 is SGHRS and CDR2 is YFSETQ. V lost 7 bases and J lost 4, with 6 bases in between. The CDR3 extends over 11 amino acids. CDR3 amino acids: CASSEYNEQFF. CDR3 DNA: TGCGCCAGCTCCGAATACAATGAGCAGTTCTTC. The entire variable domain, with the rest obtained from reference TRBV5-1 and TRBJ2-1, is as follows: KAGVTQTPRYLIKTRGQQVTLSCSPISGHRSVSWYQQTPGQGLQFLFEYFSETQRNKGNFPGRFSGRQFSNSRSEMNVSTLELGDSALYLCASSEYNEQFFGPGTRLTVL.

The chain recombines TRBV20-1 with TRBJ2-3; D may be TRBD1 (6 bases). V was trimmed by 0 bases and J by 2 bases, leaving 12 bases between them. The germline V gene has CDR1 DFQATT and CDR2 SNEGSKA (reference sequence). There are 15 residues in the CDR3. CDR3 in amino acids: CSARDSGDPTDTQYF. The CDR3 DNA sequence: TGCAGTGCTAGAGATTCAGGGGATCCCACAGATACGCAGTATTTT.

This clonotype has a handful of counts. At one of its ends the junction is not consistent with the germline gene, which may arise from a read error. The rearrangement joins TRBV10-3 to TRBJ1-1; no clear D gene. The CDR3 spans 15 residues. CDR1 is ENHRY, CDR2 SYGVKD, per germline. In DNA form, the CDR3 reads TGTGCCATCAGTGAGTCGGCGGACCTGAACATTGAAGCTTTCTTT. It is translated as CAISESADLNIEAFF.

The V gene is TRBV2, the J gene TRBJ2-1, with TRBD2 matching 11 bases. The CDR3 has 13 residues. CDR1 is SNHLY, CDR2 FYNNEI, per germline. After removal of 2 bases from V and 9 bases from J, the junction contained 0 bases not matched to a gene. CDR3 in DNA: TGTGCCAGCAGTGAACTAGCGGGAGGTGAGCAGTTCTTC. This encodes CASSELAGGEQFF. Full variable domain (outside the CDR3, taken from reference TRBV2 and TRBJ2-1): EPEVTQTPSHQVTQMGQEVILRCVPISNHLYFYWYRQILGQKVEFLVSFYNNEISEKSEIFDDQFSVERPDGSNFTLKIRSTKLEDSAMYFCASSELAGGEQFFGPGTRLTVL.

Regarding this clonotype: Relative to the germline gene, one junction end is altered; a read error may explain this. The chain couples TRBV5-6 to TRBJ2-7; a possible D gene is TRBD1 (6 bases). CDR1 is SGHDT and CDR2 is YYEEEE in the germline V gene. The length of the CDR3 is 12 residues. The CDR3 sequence is CVSSLRTAEQYF. CDR3 DNA sequence: TGTGTCAGCAGCTTGAGGACAGCCGAGCAGTACTTC.

There are many counts of this clonotype. The chain is built from TRBV12-3 or TRBV12-4 and TRBJ2-1, with TRBD2 matching 10 bases. V gave up 1 base and J gave up 9 bases; unmatched junction bases: 3. The CDR3 is made up of 14 amino acids. The DNA of the CDR3 is TGTGCCAGCAGTTTAGGAGTAGCGGGAGGTGAGCAGTTCTTC. Translated, it gives CASSLGVAGGEQFF.

A remark on this clonotype: At one of its ends the junction is not consistent with the germline gene, which may arise from a read error. The V gene is TRBV11-2, the J gene TRBJ2-2; D gene unclear. The CDR3 runs to 14 residues. Germline lookup yields CDR1 SGHAT and CDR2 FQNNGV. This CDR3 is CSSSLCVNTGELFF. The CDR3 DNA is TGTTCCAGCAGCTTATGCGTGAACACCGGGGAGCTGTTTTTT. The full variable domain, completed using reference TRBV11-2 and TRBJ2-2, is EAGVAQSPRYKIIEKRQSVAFWCNPISGHATLYWYQQILGQGPKLLIQFQNNGVVDDSQLPKDRFSAERLKGVDSTLKIQPAKLEDSAVYLCSSSLCVNTGELFFGEGSRLTVL.

With respect to this clonotype: One end of the junction fails to match germline, which may point to a read error. The chain employs TRBV6-5 and TRBJ1-5; weak D call: TRBD1 (5 bases). CDR3 length: 18 residues. CDR1 is MNHEY and CDR2 is SVGAGI in the germline V gene. The chain's CDR3 is CTSSFVPPSEGFDQPQHF. The DNA of the CDR3 is TGTACCAGCAGTTTTGTGCCTCCCTCGGAGGGGTTCGATCAGCCCCAGCATTTC.

The chain is built from TRBV20-1 and TRBJ2-5; D gene unclear. The CDR3 consists of 14 residues. Per the germline V gene, CDR1 is DFQATT and CDR2 is SNEGSKA (reference sequence). V lost 1 base and J lost 7, with 16 bases in between. The CDR3 region is CSARGDSRSGTQYF. CDR3 nucleotides: TGCAGTGCTAGAGGGGATAGCAGATCGGGGACCCAGTACTTC.